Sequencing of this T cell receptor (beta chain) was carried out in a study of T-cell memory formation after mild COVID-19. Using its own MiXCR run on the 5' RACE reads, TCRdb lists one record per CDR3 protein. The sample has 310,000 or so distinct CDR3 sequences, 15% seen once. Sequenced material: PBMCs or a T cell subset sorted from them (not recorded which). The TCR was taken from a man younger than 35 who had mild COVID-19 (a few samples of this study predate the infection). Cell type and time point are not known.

CDR3: CASSLSGDINSYTF. The CDR3 DNA reads as TGTGCCAGCAGCTTATCTGGGGACATTAATAGCTACACCTTC. This chain joins TRBV7-6 and TRBJ1-2; weak D call: TRBD1 (6 bases). Between the trimmed V and J ends, which lost 2 bases and 9 bases, there was a span of 16 bases. Germline lookup yields CDR1 SGHVS and CDR2 FNYEAQ. The CDR3 sequence is 14 residues long.